This passage covers 6 T cell receptor beta chains from one sample sequenced in a study of blood T cell repertoires in COVID-19. Some clones are missing from TCRdb's copy, which holds only in-frame ones; the method was immunoSEQ multiplex PCR. The table has around 260,000 clones, approximately 89% seen once. The source material was peripheral blood. The receptors originated from a woman aged 25 to 45 with COVID-19, enrolled during active disease.

This sequence joins TRBV19 and TRBJ1-5; TRBD1 agrees at 7 bases. The germline V gene has CDR1 LNHDA and CDR2 SQIVND (reference sequence). The CDR3 length is 15 residues. V lost 3 bases, J lost 3 bases, and 5 bases stayed unmatched. The CDR3 DNA is TGTGCCAGTAGTATCGGCGACAGGGTCAATCAGCCCCAGCATTTT. Its translation is CASSIGDRVNQPQHF.

The chain employs TRBV5-1 and TRBJ2-2; TRBD1 is a possible D gene (5 bases). From germline, CDR1 is SGHRS and CDR2 YFSETQ. V was shortened by 4 bases and J by 9 bases, with 10 bases between the two germline ends. This CDR3 has 12 amino acids. Here the CDR3 DNA reads TGCGCCAGCAGCCCTCAGGGCAGGGAGCTGTTTTTT. Protein product: CASSPQGRELFF.

The rearrangement uses TRBV3-1 (or the pseudogene TRBV3-2) and TRBJ1-1; weak D call: TRBD1 (5 bases). Germline V gives CDR1 LGHDT, CDR2 YNNKEL (reference sequence). The CDR3 runs to 13 residues. V was cut by 1 base and J by 11 bases, with 14 bases left in between. The CDR3 nucleotides read TGTGCCAGCAGCCAAGGCGCAGGGTTTTTGGCTTTCTTT. Translating gives CASSQGAGFLAFF.

V gene TRBV2 combines with J gene TRBJ2-3; TRBD1 might be the D (6 bases). Per the germline V gene, CDR1 is SNHLY and CDR2 is FYNNEI. V lost 10 bases, J lost 0 bases, and 17 bases lay in between. This CDR3 spans 15 amino acids. CDR3 loop: CATRGGVTSTDTQYF. The CDR3 DNA is TGTGCCACCAGGGGTGGTGTGACTAGCACAGATACGCAGTATTTT.

This chain uses TRBV27 with TRBJ1-6; D perhaps matches TRBD1 (6 bases). In germline, CDR1 is MNHEY, CDR2 SMNVEV (reference sequence). V was trimmed by 5 bases and J by 9 bases, leaving 14 bases between them. CDR3 length: 14 residues. This CDR3 reads CASSPGTFASPLHF. The DNA for the CDR3 is TGTGCCAGCAGTCCTGGGACATTTGCTTCACCCCTCCACTTT.

CDR3 region: CASSSLSGSGANVLTF. In nucleotides, the CDR3 is TGTGCCAGCAGTTCCCTCTCCGGCTCTGGGGCCAACGTCCTGACTTTC. The genes are TRBV6-2 or TRBV6-3 and TRBJ2-6; D remains unclear. Germline V gene sequence: CDR1 MNHEY, CDR2 SVGEGT. Trimming took 4 bases from V and 0 from J, leaving 10 bases between them. This CDR3 has 16 amino acids.